The present T cell receptor (beta chain) was sequenced within a study of OX40 agonist ivuxolimab in advanced cancers. Turning to the study itself: Every 2 weeks, patients got intravenous ivuxolimab at one of six dose levels (0.01-10 mg/kg).

For this clone: No antigen is known for it.

Study findings and constraints: Compared with CD4+, CD8+ T cells on average had more expanded clones.

Systemic immunosuppression or autoimmune disease history was grounds to exclude patients. The protocol was immunoSEQ multiplex PCR, while the TCRdb copy is restricted to in-frame clones and leaves out a portion. This sample has fewer than 30,000 clones, with around 87% found just once. This clonotype was obtained from an adult with an advanced solid tumor such as melanoma, head and neck, liver or kidney cancer. Source: CD4+ or CD8+ T cells sorted from blood, taken in a trial of the OX40 agonist ivuxolimab.

CDR3 sequence reads: CAWSDGQGEAFF. The CDR3, as DNA: TGTGCCTGGAGTGACGGACAGGGTGAAGCTTTCTTT. The V and J genes are TRBV30 and TRBJ1-1; 8 bases fit TRBD1. Losses at the gene ends were 1 base for V and 7 bases for J; bases not matched to a gene: 2. The CDR3 has 12 residues. CDR1 GTSNPN and CDR2 SVGIG come from the germline V gene (reference sequence).